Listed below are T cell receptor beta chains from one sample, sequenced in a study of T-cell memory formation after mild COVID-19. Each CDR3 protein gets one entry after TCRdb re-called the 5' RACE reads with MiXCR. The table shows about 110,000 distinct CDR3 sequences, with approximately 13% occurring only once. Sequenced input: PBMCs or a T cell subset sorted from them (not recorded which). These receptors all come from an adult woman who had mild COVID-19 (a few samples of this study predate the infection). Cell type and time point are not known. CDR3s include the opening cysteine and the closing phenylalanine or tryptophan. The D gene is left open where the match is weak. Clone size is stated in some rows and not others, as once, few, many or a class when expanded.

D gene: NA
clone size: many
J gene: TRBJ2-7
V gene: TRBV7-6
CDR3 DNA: TGTGCCAGCAGCTTATACGGGGACGAGCAGTACTTC
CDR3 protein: CASSLYGDEQYF

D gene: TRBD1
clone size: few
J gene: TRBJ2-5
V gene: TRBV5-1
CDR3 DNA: TGCGCCAGCAGTCCCAACAGGGACAGGGGACTTTTTGAGACCCAGTACTTC
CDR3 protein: CASSPNRDRGLFETQYF

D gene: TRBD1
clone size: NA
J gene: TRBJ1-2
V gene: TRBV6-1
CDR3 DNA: TGTGCCAGCAGTGAAGGGACAGGAGAAAACTATGGCTACACCTTC
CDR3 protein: CASSEGTGENYGYTF

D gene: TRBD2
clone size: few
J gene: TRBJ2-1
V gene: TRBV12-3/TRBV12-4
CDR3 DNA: TGTGCCAGCAGTCAAGGACTAGCGGGAGTCTGGAACAATGAGCAGTTCTTC
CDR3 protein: CASSQGLAGVWNNEQFF

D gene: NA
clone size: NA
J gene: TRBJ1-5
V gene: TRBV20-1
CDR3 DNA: TGCAGTGCCGACGGAGCGGCCGGGCAAAGCAATCAGCCCCAGCATTTT
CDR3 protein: CSADGAAGQSNQPQHF

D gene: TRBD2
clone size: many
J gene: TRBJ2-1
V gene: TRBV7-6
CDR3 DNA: TGTGCCAGCAGCTTAGTTCGCGGGAGCTACAATGAGCAGTTCTTC
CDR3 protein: CASSLVRGSYNEQFF

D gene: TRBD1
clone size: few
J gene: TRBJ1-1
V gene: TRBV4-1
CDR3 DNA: TGCGCCAGCAGCCACTCCCTGGGACAGTCGAACACTGAAGCTTTCTTT
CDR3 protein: CASSHSLGQSNTEAFF

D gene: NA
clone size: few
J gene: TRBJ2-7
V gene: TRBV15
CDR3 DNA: TGTGCCACCAGCAGAGATCTCCCTATCGAGCAGTACTTC
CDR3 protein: CATSRDLPIEQYF

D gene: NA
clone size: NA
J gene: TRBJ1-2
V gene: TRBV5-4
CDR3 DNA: TGTGCCAGCAGCTTGGCAAACTATGGCTACACCTTC
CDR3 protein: CASSLANYGYTF

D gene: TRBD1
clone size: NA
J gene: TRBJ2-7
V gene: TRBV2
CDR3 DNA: TGTGCCAGCGCGCCGGGACAGGGACCCTACGAGCAGTACTTC
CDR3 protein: CASAPGQGPYEQYF

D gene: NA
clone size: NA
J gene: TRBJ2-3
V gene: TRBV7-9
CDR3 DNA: TGTGCCAGCAGCTTAGGGATCCGGGAGTCTCCCCCAGATACGCAGTATTTT
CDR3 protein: CASSLGIRESPPDTQYF

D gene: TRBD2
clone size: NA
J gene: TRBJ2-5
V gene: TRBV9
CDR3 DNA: TGTGCCAGCAGCGTCGGGACTAGGGACTTGGAGACCCAGTACTTC
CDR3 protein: CASSVGTRDLETQYF

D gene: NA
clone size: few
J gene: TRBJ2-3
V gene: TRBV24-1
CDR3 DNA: TGTGCCACCAGTGAGACAGGCGATACGCAGTATTTT
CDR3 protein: CATSETGDTQYF

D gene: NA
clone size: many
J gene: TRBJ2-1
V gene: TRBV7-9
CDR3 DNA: TGTGCCAGCAGCTTATTTTACGAGGAGCAGTTCTTC
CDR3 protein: CASSLFYEEQFF

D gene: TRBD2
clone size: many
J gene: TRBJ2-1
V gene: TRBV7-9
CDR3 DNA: TGTGCCAGCAGCCCTCTAGGCGGGAGACGTAATGAGCAGTTCTTC
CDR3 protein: CASSPLGGRRNEQFF

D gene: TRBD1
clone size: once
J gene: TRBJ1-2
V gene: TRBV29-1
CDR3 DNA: TGCAGCGTTGAACAGGGGGACAGGGCCCCAGCTAACTATGGCTACACCTTC
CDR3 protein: CSVEQGDRAPANYGYTF

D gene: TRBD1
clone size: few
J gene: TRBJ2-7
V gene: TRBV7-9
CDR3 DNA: TGTGCCAGCAGCTTAGCGGACGGGACAGTCCTCGTCCACGAGCAGTACTTC
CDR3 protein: CASSLADGTVLVHEQYF

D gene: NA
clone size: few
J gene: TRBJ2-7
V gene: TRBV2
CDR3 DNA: TGTGCCAGCAGTGAGGCAGGGAGCTCCTACGAGCAGTACTTC
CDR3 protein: CASSEAGSSYEQYF

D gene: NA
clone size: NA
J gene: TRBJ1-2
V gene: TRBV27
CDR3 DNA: TGTGCCAGCAGTTTCCGGGTCGGCTATGGCTACACCTTC
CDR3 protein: CASSFRVGYGYTF

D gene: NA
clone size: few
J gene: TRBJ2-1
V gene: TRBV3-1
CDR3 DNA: NA
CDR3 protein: CASSQEGSGDDFGNEQFF

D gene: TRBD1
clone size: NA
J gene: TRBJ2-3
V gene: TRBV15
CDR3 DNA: TGTGCCACCAGCAGGACAGGGTCAGGGACAGATACGCAGTATTTT
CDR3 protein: CATSRTGSGTDTQYF

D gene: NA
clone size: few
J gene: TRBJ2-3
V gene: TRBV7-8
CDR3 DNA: TGTGCCAGCAGCTTAGGGGTAGAGTTACCAGATACGCAGTATTTT
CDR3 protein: CASSLGVELPDTQYF

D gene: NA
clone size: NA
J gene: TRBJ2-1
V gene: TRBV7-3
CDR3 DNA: TGTGCCAGCAGCTTGGCCGGGACAAAAAACAATGAGCAGTTCTTC
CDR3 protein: CASSLAGTKNNEQFF

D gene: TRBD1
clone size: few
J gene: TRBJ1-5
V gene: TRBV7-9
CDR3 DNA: TGTGCCAGCAGCCCAACCGGGACAGGAGTCCTTCATCAGCCCCAGCATTTT
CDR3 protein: CASSPTGTGVLHQPQHF

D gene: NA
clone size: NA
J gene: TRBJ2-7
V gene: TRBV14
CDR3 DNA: TGTGCCAGCAGCCGAATGACAGCCTACTCCTACGAGCAGTACTTC
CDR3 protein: CASSRMTAYSYEQYF

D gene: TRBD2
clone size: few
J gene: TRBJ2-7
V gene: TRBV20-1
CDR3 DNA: TGCAGTGCTAGAGAAACGGCCCTGACTAGCGGGAGGGCCCCCTACGAGCAGTACTTC
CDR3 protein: CSARETALTSGRAPYEQYF

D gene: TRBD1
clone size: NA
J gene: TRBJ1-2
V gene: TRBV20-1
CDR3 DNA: TGCAGTGCTAATTCAGGACAGGGGCCTTTTAACTATGGCTACACCTTC
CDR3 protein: CSANSGQGPFNYGYTF

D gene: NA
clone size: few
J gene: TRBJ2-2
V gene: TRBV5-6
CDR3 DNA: TGTGCCAGCAGCTTGGAAACACCGGGGCCCGGGGAGCTGTTTTTT
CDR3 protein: CASSLETPGPGELFF

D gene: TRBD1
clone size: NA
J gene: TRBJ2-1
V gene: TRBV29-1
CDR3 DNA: TGCAGCGCACTTCTCCCGGGACAGCTATACAATGAGCAGTTCTTC
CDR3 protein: CSALLPGQLYNEQFF

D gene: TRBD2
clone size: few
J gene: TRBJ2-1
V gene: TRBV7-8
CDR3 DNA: TGTGCCAGCAGCTTAGAAGGAGGGCTAGCGGGATACAATGAGCAGTTCTTC
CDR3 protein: CASSLEGGLAGYNEQFF